A selection of T cell receptor beta chains follows, all from one sample in a study of blood T cell repertoires in COVID-19. Repertoires were generated with immunoSEQ multiplex PCR, while TCRdb's copy carries only in-frame clones and drops some. The sample lists hundreds of thousands of clones, 79% occurring once. The sample was peripheral blood. The receptor source for this set is a woman aged 40 to 50 with active or convalescent COVID-19. CDR3s include the opening cysteine and the closing phenylalanine or tryptophan. The D gene is left open where the match is weak. The listing skips clone size in some rows; elsewhere it reads once, few, many or a size class.

CASSLGEELFF | TGCGCCAGCAGCTTAGGAGAGGAACTGTTTTTT | - | TRBV5-1 | - | TRBJ1-4
CASSRRGGNQPQHF | TGTGCCAGTAGCCGCAGGGGTGGCAATCAGCCCCAGCATTTT | once | TRBV19 | - | TRBJ1-5
CASSPRTGRGLYEQYF | TGTGCCAGCAGCCCTCGGACAGGGAGGGGGCTTTACGAGCAGTACTTC | - | TRBV5-4 | - | TRBJ2-7
CASSMRGQGNQPQHF | TGTGCCAGTAGTATGAGGGGGCAAGGCAATCAGCCCCAGCATTTT | - | TRBV19 | TRBD1 | TRBJ1-5
CASRDGVEEFF | TGCGCCAGCAGGGATGGGGTGGAGGAGTTCTTC | few | TRBV10-1 | - | TRBJ2-1
CASSLAFSTDTQYF | TGCGCCAGCAGCTTGGCTTTTAGCACAGATACGCAGTATTTT | - | TRBV5-1 | - | TRBJ2-3
CASVGGHPSQPQHF | TGTGCCAGCGTAGGGGGTCACCCGAGTCAGCCCCAGCATTTT | - | TRBV6-5 | - | TRBJ1-5
CASSLRGLGELFF | TGTGCCAGCAGTTTACGGGGTCTCGGGGAGCTGTTTTTT | - | TRBV27 | - | TRBJ2-2
CASNIGGFGAGNTIYF | TGTGCCAGCAACATTGGGGGCTTCGGCGCTGGAAACACCATATATTTT | - | TRBV28 | - | TRBJ1-3
CASSRGGGQPQHF | TGTGCCAGCAGCAGAGGGGGGGGCCAGCCCCAGCATTTT | - | TRBV2 | - | TRBJ1-5
CASRLRDRGNEKLFF | TGTGCCAGCAGGCTCCGGGACAGGGGGAATGAAAAACTGTTTTTT | - | TRBV6-6 | TRBD1 | TRBJ1-4
CASSPTSQETQYF | TGTGCCAGCAGCCCAACTAGTCAAGAGACCCAGTACTTC | - | TRBV12-3/TRBV12-4 | - | TRBJ2-5
CASSPRRGNQPQHF | TGTGCCAGCAGTCCGCGAAGGGGGAATCAGCCCCAGCATTTT | - | TRBV28 | - | TRBJ1-5
CASSVYRDRYNEQFF | TGTGCCAGCAGCGTGTACCGGGACAGGTACAATGAGCAGTTCTTC | - | TRBV5-4 | TRBD1 | TRBJ2-1
CASSPGTGFADTQYF | TGTGCCAGCAGCCCCGGGACAGGGTTTGCAGATACGCAGTATTTT | - | TRBV11-3 | TRBD1 | TRBJ2-3
CASSLDRGGATGTQYF | TGTGCCAGCAGCTTAGATCGCGGGGGCGCCACTGGTACGCAGTATTTT | - | TRBV11-2 | - | TRBJ2-3
CASGPALALNTDTQYF | TGTGCTAGTGGCCCTGCCCTCGCGTTAAACACAGATACGCAGTATTTT | - | TRBV12-5 | - | TRBJ2-3
CASSAGTSGAETQYF | TGTGCCAGCAGCGCGGGGACTAGCGGGGCGGAGACCCAGTACTTC | - | TRBV9 | TRBD2 | TRBJ2-5
CASSARQGPVTEAFF | TGTGCCAGCTCAGCCCGACAGGGACCAGTCACTGAAGCTTTCTTT | - | TRBV18 | TRBD1 | TRBJ1-1
CASSEGTGGTF | TGTGCCAGCAGCGAGGGTACAGGGGGCACCTTC | - | TRBV2 | TRBD1 | TRBJ1-2
CAWTTGFYNEQFF | TGTGCCTGGACCACGGGGTTCTACAATGAGCAGTTCTTC | - | TRBV30 | - | TRBJ2-1
CASSAGFAGELFF | TGTGCCAGCAGCGCAGGGTTTGCCGGGGAGCTGTTTTTT | - | TRBV7-2 | - | TRBJ2-2
CSASLYNEQFF | TGCAGTGCTTCCCTATACAATGAGCAGTTCTTC | - | TRBV20-1 | - | TRBJ2-1
CASSQDPLRGSTDTQYF | TGTGCCAGCAGCCAAGATCCCCTTCGGGGTAGCACAGATACGCAGTATTTT | - | TRBV4-2 | - | TRBJ2-3
CASSVRGRTEAFF | TGTGCCAGCAGTGTTAGGGGGCGTACTGAAGCTTTCTTT | - | TRBV2 | TRBD1 | TRBJ1-1
CASSQRGSYTF | TGTGCCAGCAGTCAAAGGGGCAGTTACACCTTC | - | TRBV11-2 | - | TRBJ1-2
CASSSTPVGGYGELFF | TGTGCCAGCAGCTCGACTCCGGTGGGGGGATACGGGGAGCTGTTTTTT | - | TRBV11-3 | - | TRBJ2-2
CASSSFSGGVGDTQYF | TGCGCCAGCAGCTCCTTTAGCGGGGGGGTAGGAGATACGCAGTATTTT | - | TRBV5-1 | TRBD2 | TRBJ2-3
CASSPFSRGRRDSPLHF | TGTGCCAGCAGTCCTTTTTCCAGGGGGCGCCGGGATTCACCCCTCCACTTT | - | TRBV27 | TRBD1 | TRBJ1-6
CASVKEGGTSNQPQHF | TGTGCCAGCGTTAAGGAGGGGGGGACGAGCAATCAGCCCCAGCATTTT | - | TRBV2 | - | TRBJ1-5
CSVEEAVVEVF | TGCAGCGTTGAAGAAGCGGTGGTTGAGGTTTTT | - | TRBV29-1 | - | TRBJ1-4
CASSPHRDSNEKLFF | TGTGCCAGCAGCCCCCACCGGGACAGTAATGAAAAACTGTTTTTT | - | TRBV21-1 | - | TRBJ1-4
CSADRANGYTF | TGCAGCGCCGACAGGGCGAATGGCTACACCTTC | - | TRBV29-1 | TRBD1 | TRBJ1-2
CASSLSSGANVLTF | TGTGCCAGTAGCCTCTCCTCTGGGGCCAACGTCCTGACTTTC | - | TRBV19 | - | TRBJ2-6
CASNTGDTSDTQYF | TGTGCCAGTAACACAGGGGACACATCAGATACGCAGTATTTT | - | TRBV19 | TRBD1 | TRBJ2-3
CASSLGRGNSPLHF | TGTGCCAGCAGCTTGGGACGAGGCAATTCACCCCTCCACTTT | few | TRBV5-6 | - | TRBJ1-6
CATSDTGGLVDTQYF | TGTGCCACCAGTGATACAGGGGGCCTGGTAGATACGCAGTATTTT | - | TRBV24-1 | TRBD1 | TRBJ2-3
CATLGRGGQFNEQFF | TGTGCCACACTTGGAAGGGGGGGGCAGTTCAATGAGCAGTTCTTC | - | TRBV6-5 | - | TRBJ2-1
CASSEDRDPSGYTF | TGTGCCAGCAGTGAAGACAGGGATCCTTCTGGCTACACCTTC | - | TRBV2 | - | TRBJ1-2